This section outlines one T cell receptor (beta chain) sequence together with its context. Its antigen is still unknown. The record originates from a study of hypomethylating agent response in myelodysplastic syndrome. General study points: After hypomethylating agent treatment, diversity and clonality showed no significant change, overall or by response.

The protocol was immunoSEQ multiplex PCR, while the TCRdb copy is restricted to in-frame clones and leaves out a portion. The data show about 1,600 clones, around 82% seen once. V was shortened by 3 bases and J by 4 bases, with 13 bases between the two germline ends. CDR1 is LNHDA and CDR2 is SQIVND in the germline V gene (reference sequence). The CDR3 totals 15 residues. V gene TRBV19 combines with J gene TRBJ2-4, with D maybe TRBD1 (5 bases). The sample in question was bone marrow, obtained before or after starting hypomethylating agent treatment for myelodysplastic syndrome (not recorded which). This receptor was obtained from a human donor with myelodysplastic syndrome. The CDR3 is CASSMGQGGKNIQYF. CDR3 sequence (DNA): TGTGCCAGTAGTATGGGGCAGGGTGGGAAAAACATTCAGTACTTC.